This T cell receptor (beta chain) derives from a study of cytomegalovirus exposure and HLA in healthy donors (dated by TCRdb to the late 2010s). In terms of the full investigation: A later analysis indicated that the 90 to 150 validation repertoires were generated on the platform also employed for the roughly 650 repertoires of the first cohort. The study aimed to test whether signatures of past pathogen exposure could be identified by cataloging public T cell receptors. In addition to the first cohort of 666 subjects, a separate validation cohort of approximately 120 different subjects was used. High-throughput TCR immunosequencing, statistical association of individual TCRs with disease status, and machine learning were combined to predict cytomegalovirus infection status.

The library was prepared using the immunoSEQ multiplex PCR assay. The published analysis was carried out like this. A statistical classification framework was developed to diagnose cytomegalovirus status using the catalog of TCR beta chain sequences. The table comes from immuneACCESS by way of TCRdb, which keeps in-frame sequences with V and J called. Part of the clones is missing from these tables; in studies checked, under half for an unresolved V gene and the rest for unknown reasons. For V, J and clone size, that table is used; D and trimming come from the DNA. Across this sample there are about 60,000 clones, with roughly 95% seen only once. The ten largest clones take up 1% to 1.5% of the sample. Turning to this clone: It has no known antigen specificity. The sample holds no much larger clone one base away, and base qualities are not on file.

V loses 1 base at its end and J loses 4 bases; junction bases beyond the gene matches: 2. The CDR3 runs 14 residues from the cysteine to the phenylalanine. Just CDR3 DNA is preserved here, 42 bases in frame from base 1. From a lookup of the germline V gene (reference sequence), CDR1 and CDR2 are LNHDA and SQIVND. Broad study findings and their caveats: A later analysis lacked HLA typing for the validation cohort, so it scored co-occurrence in that cohort across all 110 or so repertoires. The authors suggested that the approach could potentially be generalized to other disease states and immunological phenotypes. In both the original and validation cohorts, the classifier was reported to diagnose cytomegalovirus status with high specificity and sensitivity. In the study, 150 to 200 TCR beta chains were listed as associated with cytomegalovirus. Most TCR sequences were seen in very few donors, while some public TCRs were found in many individuals. A few of the identified cytomegalovirus-associated TCR beta chains were confirmed in vitro to be specific for cytomegalovirus antigens. A later analysis found that TCRs clustered in the first cohort also tended to co-occur in the 120 or so validation repertoires, with 94% of cluster scores above 0.

The donors belonged to the validation cohort of under 150 subjects, which was separate from the roughly 670-subject first cohort. The sequencing input was PBMCs. This receptor was taken from a woman aged 18-35 years in good health and CMV-seronegative. The chain is encoded by TRBV19 joined to TRBJ2-3; TRBD2 agrees with 7 junctional bases. Here the CDR3 is given as CASSIGGGSDTQYF. The nucleotides are TGTGCCAGTAGTATAGGGGGAGGGTCAGATACGCAGTATTTT.